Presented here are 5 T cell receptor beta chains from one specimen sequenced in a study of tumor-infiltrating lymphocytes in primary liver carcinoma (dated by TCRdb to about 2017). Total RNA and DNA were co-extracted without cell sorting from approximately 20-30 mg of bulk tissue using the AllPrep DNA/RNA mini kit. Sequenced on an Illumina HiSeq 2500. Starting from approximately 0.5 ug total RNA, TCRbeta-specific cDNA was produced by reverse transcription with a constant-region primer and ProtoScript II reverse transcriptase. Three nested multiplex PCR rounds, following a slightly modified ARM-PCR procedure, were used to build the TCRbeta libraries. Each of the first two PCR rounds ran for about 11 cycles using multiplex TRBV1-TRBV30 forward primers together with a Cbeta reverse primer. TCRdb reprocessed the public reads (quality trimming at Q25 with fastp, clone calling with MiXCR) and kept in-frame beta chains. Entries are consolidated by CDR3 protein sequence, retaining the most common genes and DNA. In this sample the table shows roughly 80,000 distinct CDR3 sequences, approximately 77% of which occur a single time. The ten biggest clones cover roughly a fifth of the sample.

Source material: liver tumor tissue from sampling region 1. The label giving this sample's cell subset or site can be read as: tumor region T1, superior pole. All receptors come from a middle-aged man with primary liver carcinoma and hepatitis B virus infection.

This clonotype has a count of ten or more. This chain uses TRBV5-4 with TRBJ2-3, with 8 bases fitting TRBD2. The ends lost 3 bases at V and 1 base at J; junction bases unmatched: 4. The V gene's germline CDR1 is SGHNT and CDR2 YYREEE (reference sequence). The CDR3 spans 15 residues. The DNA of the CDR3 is TGTGCCAGCAGCTCTATACTAGCGGGCACAGATACGCAGTATTTT. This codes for CASSSILAGTDTQYF.

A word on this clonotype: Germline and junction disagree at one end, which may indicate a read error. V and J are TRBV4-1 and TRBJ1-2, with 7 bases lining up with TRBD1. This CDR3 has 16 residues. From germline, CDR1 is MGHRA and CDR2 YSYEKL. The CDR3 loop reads CASNQVEGAGYYGYTF. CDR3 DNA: TGCGCCAGCAACCAAGTGGAGGGGGCAGGATACTATGGGTACACCTTC.

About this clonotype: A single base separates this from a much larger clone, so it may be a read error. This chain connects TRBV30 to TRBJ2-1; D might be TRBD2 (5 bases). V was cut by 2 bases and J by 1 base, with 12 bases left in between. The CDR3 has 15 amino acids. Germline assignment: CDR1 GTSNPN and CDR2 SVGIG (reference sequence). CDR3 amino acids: CAWSLGLESYNEQFF. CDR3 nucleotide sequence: TGTGCCTGGAGTCTCGGACTCGAGTCCTACAATGAGCAGTTCTTC.

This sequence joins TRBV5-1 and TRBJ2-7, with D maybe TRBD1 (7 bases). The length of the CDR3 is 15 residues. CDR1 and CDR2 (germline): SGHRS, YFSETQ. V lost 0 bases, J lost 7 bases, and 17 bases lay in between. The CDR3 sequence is CASSLGGTELSEQYF. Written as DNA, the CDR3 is TGCGCCAGCAGCTTGGGCGGGACAGAGTTGAGTGAGCAGTACTTC.

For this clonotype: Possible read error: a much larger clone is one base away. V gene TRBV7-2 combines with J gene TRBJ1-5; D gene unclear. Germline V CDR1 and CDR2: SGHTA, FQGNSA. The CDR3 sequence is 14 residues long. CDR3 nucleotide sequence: TGTGCCTGCAGCCCATTCGATCGGAATCAGCCCCAGCATTTT. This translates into CACSPFDRNQPQHF.